These T cell receptor beta chains were read from a single sample in a study of cytomegalovirus exposure and HLA in healthy donors. Produced via immunoSEQ multiplex PCR; TCRdb's table is partial and in-frame only. The table records roughly 150,000 clones, 75% to 85% of them present only once. Material for sequencing was PBMCs. The source is a woman aged 40 to 50 in good health and CMV-seropositive. Each CDR3 is given with its conserved first and last residue. D genes are given only for firm matches. The size of a clone is reported for some rows only, either as once, few or many, or as a class for expanded clones.

j_call: TRBJ1-2
d_call: .
v_call: TRBV4-1
clone_size: .
cdr3_aa: CASSQDSYGYTF
cdr3_nt: TGCGCCAGCAGCCAAGATTCGTATGGCTACACCTTC

j_call: TRBJ2-1
d_call: TRBD1
v_call: TRBV6-6
clone_size: .
cdr3_aa: CASSYARTGDNEQFF
cdr3_nt: TGTGCCAGCAGTTACGCGAGGACAGGGGACAATGAGCAGTTCTTC

j_call: TRBJ2-5
d_call: .
v_call: TRBV5-1
clone_size: few
cdr3_aa: CASSSSPGEWETQYF
cdr3_nt: TGCGCCAGCAGCTCGTCGCCGGGGGAGTGGGAGACCCAGTACTTC

j_call: TRBJ1-4
d_call: TRBD1
v_call: TRBV7-9
clone_size: .
cdr3_aa: CASSWSTGDEKLFF
cdr3_nt: TGTGCCAGCAGCTGGTCGACAGGGGATGAAAAACTGTTTTTT

j_call: TRBJ2-7
d_call: TRBD1
v_call: TRBV6-5
clone_size: .
cdr3_aa: CASSKRQGGWDEQYF
cdr3_nt: TGTGCCAGCAGTAAACGACAGGGTGGTTGGGACGAGCAGTACTTC

j_call: TRBJ1-4
d_call: TRBD1
v_call: TRBV7-2
clone_size: .
cdr3_aa: CASTRTGGSEKLFF
cdr3_nt: TGTGCCAGCACTCGGACAGGGGGATCGGAAAAACTGTTTTTT

j_call: TRBJ2-5
d_call: .
v_call: TRBV21-1
clone_size: few
cdr3_aa: CASSTRGETQYF
cdr3_nt: TGTGCCAGCAGCACGAGAGGAGAGACCCAGTACTTC

j_call: TRBJ1-2
d_call: .
v_call: TRBV6-5
clone_size: .
cdr3_aa: CASSRAPTAPDGYTF
cdr3_nt: TGTGCCAGCAGCCGCGCGCCGACAGCGCCAGATGGCTACACCTTC

j_call: TRBJ1-6
d_call: TRBD1
v_call: TRBV7-8
clone_size: .
cdr3_aa: CASSFSTGGYSPLHF
cdr3_nt: TGTGCCAGCAGCTTTTCGACAGGGGGATACTCACCCCTCCACTTT

j_call: TRBJ2-2
d_call: .
v_call: TRBV5-5
clone_size: .
cdr3_aa: CASSNVDFGGELFF
cdr3_nt: TGTGCCAGCAGCAACGTAGACTTCGGCGGGGAGCTGTTTTTT

j_call: TRBJ2-2
d_call: TRBD2
v_call: TRBV19
clone_size: .
cdr3_aa: CASIYSGTSGYTGELFF
cdr3_nt: TGTGCCAGTATTTATAGCGGGACTAGCGGTTACACCGGGGAGCTGTTTTTT

j_call: TRBJ2-2
d_call: TRBD2
v_call: TRBV7-8
clone_size: .
cdr3_aa: CASSLDSGRAGELFF
cdr3_nt: TGTGCCAGCAGCTTAGATAGCGGGAGGGCCGGGGAGCTGTTTTTT

j_call: TRBJ1-5
d_call: TRBD1
v_call: TRBV5-6
clone_size: .
cdr3_aa: CASSHRGNQPQHF
cdr3_nt: TGTGCCAGCAGCCACAGGGGGAATCAGCCCCAGCATTTT

j_call: TRBJ1-4
d_call: TRBD1
v_call: TRBV7-8
clone_size: .
cdr3_aa: CASSPGQGRITNEKLFF
cdr3_nt: TGTGCCAGCAGCCCGGGACAGGGGAGGATAACTAATGAAAAACTGTTTTTT

j_call: TRBJ1-1
d_call: TRBD1
v_call: TRBV7-8
clone_size: .
cdr3_aa: CASIADRVYTEAFF
cdr3_nt: TGTGCCAGCATCGCGGACAGGGTATATACTGAAGCTTTCTTT

j_call: TRBJ2-7
d_call: .
v_call: TRBV5-5
clone_size: .
cdr3_aa: CASHAGSYEQYF
cdr3_nt: TGTGCCAGCCACGCGGGTAGCTACGAGCAGTACTTC

j_call: TRBJ2-3
d_call: .
v_call: TRBV2
clone_size: .
cdr3_aa: CASLTGHSTDTQYF
cdr3_nt: TGTGCCAGCTTGACAGGCCATAGCACAGATACGCAGTATTTT

j_call: TRBJ2-4
d_call: TRBD2
v_call: TRBV28
clone_size: few
cdr3_aa: CASSKSGGAGNIQYF
cdr3_nt: TGTGCCAGCAGTAAGAGCGGGGGGGCGGGAAACATTCAGTACTTC

j_call: TRBJ2-5
d_call: .
v_call: TRBV29-1
clone_size: .
cdr3_aa: CSARTQETQYF
cdr3_nt: TGCAGCGCCCGGACTCAAGAGACCCAGTACTTC

j_call: TRBJ2-2
d_call: .
v_call: TRBV28
clone_size: .
cdr3_aa: CASASGQNTGELFF
cdr3_nt: TGTGCCAGCGCCTCGGGACAGAACACCGGGGAGCTGTTTTTT

j_call: TRBJ2-7
d_call: TRBD1
v_call: TRBV6-5
clone_size: .
cdr3_aa: CASRTDRGNSYEQYF
cdr3_nt: TGTGCCAGCAGAACGGACAGGGGGAACTCCTACGAGCAGTACTTC

j_call: TRBJ2-6
d_call: TRBD1
v_call: TRBV19
clone_size: .
cdr3_aa: CASSELGQSSGANVLTF
cdr3_nt: TGTGCCAGTAGTGAGCTGGGACAGAGCTCTGGGGCCAACGTCCTGACTTTC

j_call: TRBJ1-1
d_call: .
v_call: TRBV4-1
clone_size: .
cdr3_aa: CASSQGSGYSRAFF
cdr3_nt: TGCGCCAGCAGCCAGGGCAGTGGGTACAGCCGAGCTTTCTTT

j_call: TRBJ1-1
d_call: .
v_call: TRBV5-1
clone_size: .
cdr3_aa: CASSWGRGDRRNTEAFF
cdr3_nt: TGCGCCAGCAGCTGGGGGAGGGGGGATAGACGGAACACTGAAGCTTTCTTT

j_call: TRBJ2-1
d_call: TRBD2
v_call: TRBV5-1
clone_size: .
cdr3_aa: CASRAGLAGGSYNEQFF
cdr3_nt: TGCGCCAGCAGAGCAGGACTAGCGGGAGGTTCCTACAATGAGCAGTTCTTC

j_call: TRBJ2-7
d_call: TRBD1
v_call: TRBV5-5
clone_size: .
cdr3_aa: CASSWGIGQGYEQYF
cdr3_nt: TGTGCCAGCAGCTGGGGGATAGGACAGGGCTACGAGCAGTACTTC

j_call: TRBJ2-7
d_call: TRBD2
v_call: TRBV9
clone_size: .
cdr3_aa: CASSQGLAGYEQYF
cdr3_nt: TGTGCCAGCAGTCAGGGACTAGCGGGCTACGAGCAGTACTTC

j_call: TRBJ2-1
d_call: TRBD2
v_call: TRBV9
clone_size: .
cdr3_aa: CASSVGPGLAGLNEQFF
cdr3_nt: TGTGCCAGCAGCGTAGGTCCAGGACTAGCGGGCCTGAATGAGCAGTTCTTC

j_call: TRBJ2-2
d_call: TRBD2
v_call: TRBV9
clone_size: .
cdr3_aa: CASSVADGTSIAGELFF
cdr3_nt: TGTGCCAGCAGCGTAGCTGACGGGACTAGTATCGCCGGGGAGCTGTTTTTT

j_call: TRBJ2-3
d_call: TRBD2
v_call: TRBV4-1
clone_size: .
cdr3_aa: CASSPVAGTTGWRKYF
cdr3_nt: TGCGCCAGCAGCCCCGTTGCTGGGACTACCGGTTGGAGGAAGTATTTT

j_call: TRBJ1-5
d_call: .
v_call: TRBV28
clone_size: .
cdr3_aa: CASSPIREAQHF
cdr3_nt: TGTGCCAGCAGTCCGATCCGGGAGGCCCAGCATTTT

j_call: TRBJ2-3
d_call: TRBD2
v_call: TRBV7-8
clone_size: .
cdr3_aa: CASRPLAGADTQYF
cdr3_nt: TGTGCCAGCAGGCCTCTAGCGGGAGCAGATACGCAGTATTTT

j_call: TRBJ2-3
d_call: .
v_call: TRBV11-2
clone_size: .
cdr3_aa: CATLVRDTQYF
cdr3_nt: TGTGCCACCCTCGTGAGAGATACGCAGTATTTT

j_call: TRBJ2-7
d_call: TRBD2
v_call: TRBV7-2
clone_size: .
cdr3_aa: CASSLMIAGSYEQYF
cdr3_nt: TGTGCCAGCAGCTTAATGATAGCGGGGTCCTACGAGCAGTACTTC

j_call: TRBJ2-7
d_call: .
v_call: TRBV6-1
clone_size: .
cdr3_aa: CASRTSTGGGEQYF
cdr3_nt: TGTGCCAGCAGAACTTCGACAGGAGGCGGCGAGCAGTACTTC

j_call: TRBJ1-5
d_call: .
v_call: TRBV7-8
clone_size: .
cdr3_aa: CASSLGGQISARHF
cdr3_nt: TGTGCCAGCAGCTTAGGTGGACAAATCTCGGCCCGGCATTTT

j_call: TRBJ2-3
d_call: .
v_call: TRBV5-1
clone_size: .
cdr3_aa: CASTPRGSGTDTQYF
cdr3_nt: TGCGCCAGCACCCCCCGGGGATCGGGGACAGATACGCAGTATTTT

j_call: TRBJ2-7
d_call: .
v_call: TRBV5-1
clone_size: .
cdr3_aa: CASSLGGLNEQYF
cdr3_nt: TGCGCCAGCAGCTTGGGGGGCCTCAACGAGCAGTACTTC

j_call: TRBJ1-5
d_call: .
v_call: TRBV7-2
clone_size: .
cdr3_aa: CASSLILHPGQPQHF
cdr3_nt: TGTGCCAGCAGCCTAATCCTCCACCCAGGTCAGCCCCAGCATTTT

j_call: TRBJ2-1
d_call: .
v_call: TRBV5-1
clone_size: .
cdr3_aa: CASSLAGSSYNEQFF
cdr3_nt: TGCGCCAGCAGCTTGGCGGGGAGTTCCTACAATGAGCAGTTCTTC

j_call: TRBJ1-4
d_call: .
v_call: TRBV5-1
clone_size: .
cdr3_aa: CASSLVQPNEKLFF
cdr3_nt: TGCGCCAGCAGCTTGGTACAACCTAATGAAAAACTGTTTTTT

j_call: TRBJ2-1
d_call: TRBD1
v_call: TRBV7-9
clone_size: once
cdr3_aa: CSSSLETGEQFF
cdr3_nt: TGTTCCAGCAGCTTAGAGACAGGGGAGCAGTTCTTC

j_call: TRBJ2-1
d_call: .
v_call: TRBV5-1
clone_size: .
cdr3_aa: CASSLLPPQGEQFF
cdr3_nt: TGCGCCAGCAGCCTCCTCCCCCCCCAGGGTGAGCAGTTCTTC

j_call: TRBJ2-5
d_call: TRBD1
v_call: TRBV5-4
clone_size: .
cdr3_aa: CASSTNTGGLRETQYF
cdr3_nt: TGTGCCAGCAGCACGAATACAGGGGGGCTTAGGGAGACCCAGTACTTC

j_call: TRBJ2-1
d_call: .
v_call: TRBV5-1
clone_size: .
cdr3_aa: CASSQIAGERDEQFF
cdr3_nt: TGCGCCAGCAGCCAGATAGCCGGGGAGAGGGATGAGCAGTTCTTC

j_call: TRBJ2-5
d_call: TRBD2
v_call: TRBV18
clone_size: .
cdr3_aa: CASSSGGRAGETQYF
cdr3_nt: TGTGCCAGCTCATCCGGCGGGAGGGCTGGCGAGACCCAGTACTTC

j_call: TRBJ2-5
d_call: .
v_call: TRBV11-2
clone_size: .
cdr3_aa: CASSFSPGETQYF
cdr3_nt: TGTGCCAGCAGCTTTTCGCCGGGAGAGACCCAGTACTTC

j_call: TRBJ2-5
d_call: TRBD2
v_call: TRBV18
clone_size: .
cdr3_aa: CASSPGLEETQYF
cdr3_nt: TGTGCCAGCTCACCCGGACTAGAAGAGACCCAGTACTTC

j_call: TRBJ2-7
d_call: .
v_call: TRBV19
clone_size: .
cdr3_aa: CASSNTAYEQYF
cdr3_nt: TGTGCCAGTAGTAACACAGCCTACGAGCAGTACTTC

j_call: TRBJ1-5
d_call: .
v_call: TRBV19
clone_size: .
cdr3_aa: CASSIITGTGQPQHF
cdr3_nt: TGTGCCAGTAGTATAATCACAGGGACCGGTCAGCCCCAGCATTTT

j_call: TRBJ1-1
d_call: .
v_call: TRBV2
clone_size: .
cdr3_aa: CASSAQGPGTEAFF
cdr3_nt: TGTGCCAGCAGTGCACAGGGCCCGGGCACTGAAGCTTTCTTT

j_call: TRBJ2-2
d_call: .
v_call: TRBV2
clone_size: .
cdr3_aa: CASGRALGTNTGELFF
cdr3_nt: TGTGCCAGCGGGCGGGCTCTGGGGACGAACACCGGGGAGCTGTTTTTT

j_call: TRBJ1-1
d_call: .
v_call: TRBV29-1
clone_size: .
cdr3_aa: CSAGSGRNTEAFF
cdr3_nt: TGCAGCGCAGGGTCAGGGCGGAACACTGAAGCTTTCTTT

j_call: TRBJ1-1
d_call: TRBD1
v_call: TRBV5-4
clone_size: few
cdr3_aa: CASSRGQGASNTEAFF
cdr3_nt: TGTGCCAGCAGCCGCGGACAGGGGGCTTCGAACACTGAAGCTTTCTTT

j_call: TRBJ1-5
d_call: .
v_call: TRBV2
clone_size: .
cdr3_aa: CASSAWEGNQPQHF
cdr3_nt: TGTGCCAGCAGCGCTTGGGAGGGCAATCAGCCCCAGCATTTT